The 26 T cell receptor beta chains below were found in one sample sequenced in a study of post-analysis software for immune sequencing data. General study findings and limits: Relative to controls, patients had several TRBV segments at higher frequency, with TRBV5-6, TRBV5-1 and TRBV20-1 among these.

The library was made from cDNA and included unique molecular identifiers. TCRdb called the PCR reads again in MiXCR, with one record for every CDR3 protein. The repertoire holds roughly 800,000 distinct CDR3 sequences, approximately 53% seen once, with 4.6% in the top ten. These receptors' targets are unknown. The specimen was blood. Every receptor here comes from a girl aged 5-17 years with multiple sclerosis.

The rearrangement links TRBV5-4 to TRBJ2-1; TRBD1 aligns across 9 bases. The CDR3 is made up of 14 amino acids. Germline V lookup: CDR1 SGHNT, CDR2 YYREEE (reference sequence). With V trimmed by 4 bases and J by 5 bases, 4 bases remained unmatched. The CDR3 sequence: CASSHRDRDNEQFF. In nucleotides, the CDR3 is TGTGCCAGCAGCCACCGGGACAGGGACAATGAGCAGTTCTTC.

The chain links TRBV15 to TRBJ1-2, with 7 bases aligning to TRBD1. Trimming removed 3 bases from V and 9 bases from J; junction bases left unmatched: 10. The CDR3 extends over 14 amino acids. CDR1 is LNHNV, CDR2 YYDKDF, per germline (reference sequence). The CDR3 loop is CATSSLLGQRSYTF. CDR3 sequence (DNA): TGTGCCACCAGCAGCCTATTGGGACAGCGTAGCTACACCTTC.

The V call is TRBV15, the J call TRBJ2-5, with D uncertain. The CDR3 spans 15 residues. The V and J ends lost 0 bases and 4 bases respectively, with 12 bases between them. Germline loops: CDR1 LNHNV, CDR2 YYDKDF (reference sequence). CDR3 sequence: CATSRDTLVRETQYF. The CDR3 bases are TGTGCCACCAGCAGAGATACCCTAGTGAGAGAGACCCAGTACTTC. Filled out from reference TRBV15 and TRBJ2-5, the complete variable domain reads DAMVIQNPRYQVTQFGKPVTLSCSQTLNHNVMYWYQQKSSQAPKLLFHYYDKDFNNEADTPDNFQSRRPNTSFCFLDIRSPGLGDTAMYLCATSRDTLVRETQYFGPGTRLLVL.

V is TRBV12-3 or TRBV12-4 and J is TRBJ2-7, with TRBD2 matching over 11 bases. The CDR3 spans 15 residues. With V trimmed by 5 bases and J by 0 bases, 3 bases remained unmatched. This CDR3 reads CASSKGLADSYEQYF. The CDR3 coding sequence is TGTGCCAGCAGTAAGGGACTAGCGGACTCCTACGAGCAGTACTTC.

This chain links TRBV7-2 with TRBJ2-5; D remains unclear. Trimming removed 4 bases at V and 11 bases at J, with 11 bases between. The length of the CDR3 is 11 residues. CDR1 and CDR2 (germline): SGHTA, FQGNSA. The CDR3 is CASSSLLRQYF. CDR3 coding DNA: TGTGCCAGCAGCTCACTCCTTCGGCAGTACTTC. Combining the CDR3 with reference TRBV7-2 and TRBJ2-5 gives the whole variable domain GAGVSQSPSNKVTEKGKDVELRCDPISGHTALYWYRQSLGQGLEFLIYFQGNSAPDKSGLPSDRFSAERTGGSVSTLTIQRTQQEDSAVYLCASSSLLRQYFGPGTRLLVL.

The genes are TRBV20-1 and TRBJ1-1; a weak D match, TRBD1 (6 bases). Deletions cut 3 bases from V and 2 bases from J, with 13 bases between. Germline V gene sequence: CDR1 DFQATT, CDR2 SNEGSKA (reference sequence). The CDR3 covers 14 residues. The CDR3 protein is CSARSGTLNTEAFF. The CDR3 DNA is TGCAGTGCTAGGTCCGGGACACTCAACACTGAAGCTTTCTTT.

The V call is TRBV29-1, the J call TRBJ1-1; 7 bases match TRBD1. Germline V gene lookup returns CDR1 SQVTM and CDR2 ANQGSEA. The CDR3 contains 12 residues. The CDR3 loop reads CSATGLDTEAFF. CDR3 in DNA: TGCAGTGCGACAGGGTTGGACACTGAAGCTTTCTTT.

This clonotype was counted a single time. V and J are TRBV13 and TRBJ2-4; the match to TRBD1 covers 9 bases. The tail of the sequence fits TRBJ2-7 better, so the J call may be wrong. This CDR3 is built from 15 residues. Germline V lookup: CDR1 PRHDT, CDR2 FYEKMQ (reference sequence). The CDR3 loop reads CASSFSGQGDYEQYF. The CDR3 bases are TGTGCCAGCAGCTTCTCGGGACAGGGTGACTACGAGCAGTACTTC.

This chain connects TRBV12-3 or TRBV12-4 to TRBJ2-5; D unclear. The V end lost 3 bases, the J end lost 2 bases, and 13 bases lay between the germline ends. The CDR3 consists of 15 residues. CDR3 in DNA: TGTGCCAGCAGTTTGTATTTGGCACTACAAGAGACCCAGTACTTC. It translates to CASSLYLALQETQYF.

The rearrangement joins TRBV20-1 to TRBJ2-5; a weak D match, TRBD2 (5 bases). Germline V gene data show CDR1 as DFQATT and CDR2 as SNEGSKA (reference sequence). The CDR3 runs to 13 residues. Trimming left V 0 bases short and J 7 bases short, with 12 bases between. CDR3 sequence (DNA): TGCAGTGCTAGAGACACATCACTAGGGACCCAGTACTTC. This encodes CSARDTSLGTQYF.

V usage is TRBV20-1 and J usage is TRBJ1-1; maybe TRBD1 (6 bases). V gave up 6 bases and J gave up 5 bases, with 13 bases separating them. The CDR3 totals 12 residues. Germline CDR1 is DFQATT and CDR2 is SNEGSKA (reference sequence). CDR3 amino acids: CSAQGIITEAFF. CDR3 DNA sequence: TGCAGTGCCCAGGGGATAATTACTGAAGCTTTCTTT.

Written as DNA, the CDR3 is TGTGCCAGCAGTTACGCGCGACTAGCGGGGAGACCCCAAGAGACCCAGTACTTC. Its protein product is CASSYARLAGRPQETQYF. The chain is built from TRBV5-6 and TRBJ2-5; TRBD2 matches at 11 bases. The CDR3 is 18 residues long. J gave up 1 base and V 5 bases, and 13 bases lay outside the gene matches. Germline V gives CDR1 SGHDT, CDR2 YYEEEE. Combining the CDR3 with reference TRBV5-6 and TRBJ2-5 gives the whole variable domain DAGVTQSPTHLIKTRGQQVTLRCSPKSGHDTVSWYQQALGQGPQFIFQYYEEEERQRGNFPDRFSGHQFPNYSSELNVNALLLGDSALYLCASSYARLAGRPQETQYFGPGTRLLVL.

The genes are TRBV12-3 or TRBV12-4 and TRBJ2-3, with a weak D call TRBD2 (6 bases). There are 16 residues in the CDR3. V was cut by 6 bases and J by 5 bases, with 21 bases left in between. CDR3 sequence (DNA): TGTGCCAGCAGCTCCCGGGCCCTGGCGGGATTAGATACGCAGTATTTT. It yields the protein CASSSRALAGLDTQYF.

This clonotype showed up just a few times. This sequence joins TRBV29-1 and TRBJ2-7; tentatively, D is TRBD1 (6 bases). CDR1 and CDR2 from the germline V gene are SQVTM and ANQGSEA. V lost 2 bases to trimming and J lost 1 base, with 9 bases between them. The CDR3 runs 13 residues. This CDR3 is CSVERDRSYEQYF. CDR3 bases: TGCAGCGTTGAACGTGACAGGTCCTACGAGCAGTACTTC.

The gene calls are TRBV5-1 and TRBJ2-7; the match to TRBD2 covers 9 bases. Looked up from germline, CDR1 is SGHRS and CDR2 is YFSETQ. CDR3 length: 17 residues. V shed 0 bases and J 2 bases; nucleotides not matched to a gene: 9. The CDR3 region is CASSLGPSAGGPYEQYF. The CDR3 nucleotides are TGCGCCAGCAGCTTGGGTCCATCGGCGGGGGGGCCCTACGAGCAGTACTTC.

The rearrangement uses TRBV28 and TRBJ2-7; D is perhaps TRBD1 (5 bases). In germline, CDR1 is MDHEN, CDR2 SYDVKM. V gave up 1 base and J gave up 0 bases, with 13 bases separating them. CDR3 size: 16 residues. The CDR3 sequence: CASSLSQAEPSYEQYF. As DNA, the CDR3 is TGTGCCAGCAGTTTATCACAGGCCGAACCCTCCTACGAGCAGTACTTC.

The chain carries TRBV5-1 and TRBJ2-5, with D perhaps matching TRBD1 or TRBD2 (5 bases each). The CDR3 extends over 15 amino acids. V was shortened by 0 bases and J by 3 bases, with 12 bases between the two germline ends. Germline V gives CDR1 SGHRS, CDR2 YFSETQ. CDR3 in amino acids: CASSLGSGREETQYF. The DNA of the CDR3 is TGCGCCAGCAGCTTGGGATCAGGGCGGGAAGAGACCCAGTACTTC.

The chain links TRBV4-1 to TRBJ2-3; 11 bases are a match to TRBD2. Germline V gives CDR1 MGHRA, CDR2 YSYEKL. V gave up 4 bases and J gave up 4 bases; unmatched junction bases: 7. The CDR3 runs 16 residues. The CDR3 loop is CASSLDLAGGADTQYF. The CDR3 DNA reads as TGCGCCAGCAGCCTTGACCTAGCGGGAGGCGCAGATACGCAGTATTTT.

The chain is built from TRBV29-1 and TRBJ2-5; 10 bases fit TRBD1. Germline CDR1 SQVTM, CDR2 ANQGSEA. The CDR3 sequence is 12 residues long. The ends lost 6 bases at V and 13 bases at J; junction bases unmatched: 11. For the CDR3, the DNA is TGCAGCGTACAACCGGGGACAGGGGTAATGTACTTC. Protein product: CSVQPGTGVMYF.

This clonotype appeared a few times. The J gene is TRBJ2-4, the V gene TRBV3-1; D possibly matches TRBD1 or TRBD2 (5 bases each). The germline V gene encodes CDR1 LGHDT and CDR2 YNNKEL (reference sequence). The germline V and J ends were trimmed by 4 bases and 12 bases, with 22 bases remaining between them. The CDR3 spans 15 residues. Written as DNA, the CDR3 is TGTGCCAGCAGCCTAAGTGTGGGACGGAGGTCAGATCAGTACTTC. It yields the protein CASSLSVGRRSDQYF.

This clonotype was detected only a few times. The chain employs TRBV20-1 and TRBJ2-7; 9 nucleotides match TRBD1. The CDR3 runs 15 residues. J gave up 2 bases and V 5 bases, and 10 bases lay outside the gene matches. Germline V lookup: CDR1 DFQATT, CDR2 SNEGSKA (reference sequence). CDR3 sequence: CSARFPRQGAYEQYF. DNA of the CDR3: TGCAGTGCTCGTTTCCCCCGACAGGGGGCCTACGAGCAGTACTTC.

Concerning this clonotype: Germline and junction disagree at one end, which may indicate a read error. This sequence joins TRBV4-1 and TRBJ2-7, with TRBD1 matching over 10 bases. CDR1 is MGHRA and CDR2 is YSYEKL in the germline V gene. This CDR3 region has 15 residues. The CDR3, as DNA: TGCGCCAGCAGCCTACTTAGGACAGGGGGATACGAGCGGTACTTC. This translates into CASSLLRTGGYERYF.

The chain recombines TRBV12-3 or TRBV12-4 with TRBJ2-1; 9 bases fit TRBD2. The CDR3 has 16 residues. The J segment lost 1 base and the V segment lost 3 bases, leaving 4 bases of the junction unmatched. The CDR3 reads CASSFRRGGSYNEQFF. For the CDR3, the DNA is TGTGCCAGCAGTTTCCGGCGGGGGGGATCCTACAATGAGCAGTTCTTC.

This chain connects TRBV29-1 to TRBJ1-2, with TRBD1 matching over 8 bases. The germline CDR1 and CDR2 sequences are SQVTM and ANQGSEA. V lost 3 bases and J lost 4; bases outside the gene matches: 10. CDR3 length: 15 amino acids. DNA for the CDR3: TGCAGCGTTGATTGGGACACAGGGGGACGCTATGGCTACACCTTC. Translation: CSVDWDTGGRYGYTF. Supplemented by reference TRBV29-1 and TRBJ1-2, the full variable domain reads SAVISQKPSRDICQRGTSLTIQCQVDSQVTMMFWYRQQPGQSLTLIATANQGSEATYESGFVIDKFPISRPNLTFSTLTVSNMSPEDSSIYLCSVDWDTGGRYGYTFGSGTRLTVV.

This clonotype was seen a few times. This rearrangement joins TRBV15 to TRBJ1-2, with 8 nucleotides matching TRBD1. Germline V gene lookup returns CDR1 LNHNV and CDR2 YYDKDF (reference sequence). This CDR3 region has 15 residues. The junction had 6 bases not matched to a gene; V was cut back by 3 bases and J by 3 bases. The CDR3 DNA reads TGTGCCACCAGCAGGGGCGACAGGGGTGACTATGGCTACACCTTC. Protein: CATSRGDRGDYGYTF.

V usage is TRBV7-2 and J usage is TRBJ1-2; 7 bases are shared with TRBD1. Trimming at V came to 4 bases and at J to 4 bases, leaving 9 bases not matched to a gene. The germline gives CDR1 SGHTA, CDR2 FQGNSA. The CDR3 is made up of 15 amino acids. The CDR3 nucleotides read TGTGCCAGCAGCTCCTCTGGACAGGACCCCTATGGCTACACCTTC. This translates into CASSSSGQDPYGYTF. Together with reference TRBV7-2 and TRBJ1-2, the CDR3 gives the full variable domain: GAGVSQSPSNKVTEKGKDVELRCDPISGHTALYWYRQSLGQGLEFLIYFQGNSAPDKSGLPSDRFSAERTGGSVSTLTIQRTQQEDSAVYLCASSSSGQDPYGYTFGSGTRLTVV.